This T cell receptor (beta chain) appears in the sequencing data of a study of blood T cell repertoires in COVID-19. Whole-study context: Samples representing acute and convalescent COVID-19 were sourced from the United States, Italy and Spain.

Using immunoSEQ multiplex PCR, the repertoire was profiled, and TCRdb retains in-frame clones only, with some absent. The sample shows some 330,000 clones, about 90% of them seen only once. Residents of 24 US areas, aged roughly 18 to 89 years, made up the participants. The specimen was PBMCs or T cells enriched from blood (not recorded which). The receptor was derived from a man aged 40-55 years in a cohort exposed to, infected with or recovered from COVID-19 (not recorded which).

CDR3 coding DNA: TGTGCCAGCAGCCAAGATCGACTCCATAATTCACCCCTCCACTTT. As protein: CASSQDRLHNSPLHF. The chain joins TRBV14 to TRBJ1-6, with unresolved D. This CDR3 is 15 amino acids long. Germline values: CDR1 SGHDN, CDR2 FVKESK. V was pared by 0 bases and J by 5 bases, with 8 bases between.